The rows below give T cell receptor beta chains drawn from one sample of a study of blood T cell repertoires in COVID-19. Profiled with immunoSEQ multiplex PCR; TCRdb holds only in-frame clones, not every one. The data show 200,000 to 300,000 clones, approximately 90% seen once. Sample: PBMCs or T cells enriched from blood (not recorded which). The receptor set was obtained from a man between 40 and 49 years old who had recovered from COVID-19. The CDR3 runs from the conserved cysteine through the conserved F or W. The order of the fields is J gene, clone size, D gene, V gene, CDR3 DNA, CDR3 protein. The D gene is left open where the match is weak. The size entry is marked missing in some rows and otherwise reads once, few, many or a size class.

j_call: TRBJ1-5
clone_size: .
d_call: .
v_call: TRBV28
cdr3_nt: TGTGCCAGCAGTTTCGCGGGATATAGCAATCAGCCCCAGCATTTT
cdr3_aa: CASSFAGYSNQPQHF

j_call: TRBJ2-7
clone_size: .
d_call: .
v_call: TRBV30
cdr3_nt: TGTGCCTGGAGTCCAGGGGGAGCGGGAGTGGACGAGCAGTACTTC
cdr3_aa: CAWSPGGAGVDEQYF

j_call: TRBJ2-7
clone_size: few
d_call: TRBD1
v_call: TRBV18
cdr3_nt: TGTGCCAGCTCACCACCTTCTACAGGGGTGATAACGATCTACGAGCAGTACTTC
cdr3_aa: CASSPPSTGVITIYEQYF

j_call: TRBJ2-5
clone_size: .
d_call: TRBD2
v_call: TRBV4-2
cdr3_nt: TGTGCCAGCAGCCAAGATAGTTGGACTAGCGGGAAAGAGACCCAGTACTTC
cdr3_aa: CASSQDSWTSGKETQYF

j_call: TRBJ2-3
clone_size: .
d_call: TRBD2
v_call: TRBV9
cdr3_nt: TGTGCCAGCAGCGGATGGGACTACACAGATACGCAGTATTTT
cdr3_aa: CASSGWDYTDTQYF

j_call: TRBJ1-2
clone_size: few
d_call: .
v_call: TRBV19
cdr3_nt: TGTGCCAGTATGGGCTGGCAGACCACTTATGGCTACACCTTC
cdr3_aa: CASMGWQTTYGYTF

j_call: TRBJ2-7
clone_size: .
d_call: .
v_call: TRBV30
cdr3_nt: TGTGCCTGGGGGCCTTCCCAGTACGAGCAGTACTTC
cdr3_aa: CAWGPSQYEQYF

j_call: TRBJ2-5
clone_size: .
d_call: TRBD2
v_call: TRBV11-3
cdr3_nt: TGTGCCAGCAGTACTAGCGGGATCGGGGAGACCCAGTACTTC
cdr3_aa: CASSTSGIGETQYF

j_call: TRBJ2-7
clone_size: .
d_call: .
v_call: TRBV27
cdr3_nt: TGTGCCAGCAGTTTATACGACGGAGTCTACGAGCAGTACTTC
cdr3_aa: CASSLYDGVYEQYF

j_call: TRBJ1-4
clone_size: .
d_call: .
v_call: TRBV3-1/TRBV3-2
cdr3_nt: TGTGCCAGCAGCCAAGGTGGATTGCCGAGCGGACTGTTTTTT
cdr3_aa: CASSQGGLPSGLFF

j_call: TRBJ2-1
clone_size: once
d_call: .
v_call: TRBV28
cdr3_nt: TGTGCCAGCAGTCGAAGGGGCCCGTTATACAATGAGCAGTTCTTC
cdr3_aa: CASSRRGPLYNEQFF

j_call: TRBJ2-4
clone_size: few
d_call: TRBD2
v_call: TRBV30
cdr3_nt: TGTGCCTGGAGTGCAACCTTAGGGACTAGCGAAGACATTCAGTACTTC
cdr3_aa: CAWSATLGTSEDIQYF

j_call: TRBJ1-1
clone_size: few
d_call: .
v_call: TRBV5-6
cdr3_nt: TGTGCCAGCAGCTTGGACGCATACTATACTGAAGCTTTCTTT
cdr3_aa: CASSLDAYYTEAFF

j_call: TRBJ2-1
clone_size: few
d_call: TRBD2
v_call: TRBV4-3
cdr3_nt: TGCGCCAGCAGCCAAGATACTAGCGGGGGGTACAATGAGCAGTTCTTC
cdr3_aa: CASSQDTSGGYNEQFF

j_call: TRBJ2-1
clone_size: .
d_call: .
v_call: TRBV5-1
cdr3_nt: TGCGCCAGCAGCTTGGTCCAGAACAATGAGCAGTTCTTC
cdr3_aa: CASSLVQNNEQFF

j_call: TRBJ2-1
clone_size: .
d_call: TRBD1
v_call: TRBV7-9
cdr3_nt: TGTGCCAGCAGCTTAGATGGACAGGGACGGGTCTTC
cdr3_aa: CASSLDGQGRVF

j_call: TRBJ1-5
clone_size: .
d_call: .
v_call: TRBV21-1
cdr3_nt: TGTGCCCCCTCCCCGGGACAGGGGGCTTTAAGTCAGCCCCAGCATTTT
cdr3_aa: CAPSPGQGALSQPQHF

j_call: TRBJ1-2
clone_size: .
d_call: TRBD1
v_call: TRBV5-6
cdr3_nt: TGTGCCAGCAGCTACGGGACAGGGGCGGGGGGAGGCTACACCTTC
cdr3_aa: CASSYGTGAGGGYTF

j_call: TRBJ2-7
clone_size: .
d_call: TRBD2
v_call: TRBV6-2/TRBV6-3
cdr3_nt: TGTGCCAGCAGTTACCGGCTAGCGGGGGGGATCGCCGAGCAGTACTTC
cdr3_aa: CASSYRLAGGIAEQYF

j_call: TRBJ2-7
clone_size: .
d_call: TRBD2
v_call: TRBV3-1/TRBV3-2
cdr3_nt: TGTGCCAGCAGCCCTAGACTAGCGGGAGACGAGCAGTACTTC
cdr3_aa: CASSPRLAGDEQYF

j_call: TRBJ2-3
clone_size: .
d_call: TRBD2
v_call: TRBV7-3
cdr3_nt: TGTGCCAGCAGCGTACCCCTGGCGGGGGGGCCAGATACGCAGTATTTT
cdr3_aa: CASSVPLAGGPDTQYF

j_call: TRBJ1-3
clone_size: .
d_call: .
v_call: TRBV19
cdr3_nt: TGTGCCAGTAGCTCAGGGGCTGGAAACACCATATATTTT
cdr3_aa: CASSSGAGNTIYF

j_call: TRBJ1-1
clone_size: .
d_call: TRBD1
v_call: TRBV6-1
cdr3_nt: TGTGCCAGCAGTGCCGGAACCGCGACAGGGCGCACTGAAGCTTTCTTT
cdr3_aa: CASSAGTATGRTEAFF

j_call: TRBJ1-6
clone_size: .
d_call: .
v_call: TRBV9
cdr3_nt: TGTGCCAGCAGTGACTTAAATTCACCCCTCCACTTT
cdr3_aa: CASSDLNSPLHF

j_call: TRBJ1-5
clone_size: .
d_call: TRBD1
v_call: TRBV27
cdr3_nt: TGTGCCAGCAGTCTGCAGGGGGTAAATGCTAATCAGCCCCAGCATTTT
cdr3_aa: CASSLQGVNANQPQHF

j_call: TRBJ2-5
clone_size: .
d_call: TRBD1
v_call: TRBV29-1
cdr3_nt: TGCAGCGTAACAGGGGGCGGAGAGACCCAGTACTTC
cdr3_aa: CSVTGGGETQYF

j_call: TRBJ2-1
clone_size: .
d_call: TRBD1
v_call: TRBV10-3
cdr3_nt: TGTGCCATCAGTGAGTCCGGGACAGGGGGCTTTAATGAGCAGTTCTTC
cdr3_aa: CAISESGTGGFNEQFF

j_call: TRBJ1-4
clone_size: .
d_call: TRBD1
v_call: TRBV5-1
cdr3_nt: TGCGCCAGCAGCTTAGGGGGCTTCGTGAGTCCTAATGAAAAACTGTTTTTT
cdr3_aa: CASSLGGFVSPNEKLFF

j_call: TRBJ1-2
clone_size: .
d_call: .
v_call: TRBV27
cdr3_nt: TGTGCCAGCAGTTTATATAGAACAGGTAGAGGTAACTATGGCTACACCTTC
cdr3_aa: CASSLYRTGRGNYGYTF

j_call: TRBJ2-2
clone_size: .
d_call: .
v_call: TRBV10-3
cdr3_nt: TGTGCCATCAGTGAGTCCCTAGCGCTAACCGGGGAGCTGTTTTTT
cdr3_aa: CAISESLALTGELFF

j_call: TRBJ2-7
clone_size: .
d_call: .
v_call: TRBV28
cdr3_nt: TGTGCCAGCAGAAGGGGAATGGAGGGTCTGGCCTACGAGCAGTACTTC
cdr3_aa: CASRRGMEGLAYEQYF

j_call: TRBJ2-1
clone_size: .
d_call: TRBD2
v_call: TRBV4-2
cdr3_nt: TGTGCCAGCAGCCAAGAGCTAGCGGGAGGATATGAGCAGTTCTTC
cdr3_aa: CASSQELAGGYEQFF

j_call: TRBJ2-4
clone_size: .
d_call: .
v_call: TRBV2
cdr3_nt: TGTGCCAGCAGTAGCCTACAGGGCGGCAAAAACATTCAGTACTTC
cdr3_aa: CASSSLQGGKNIQYF

j_call: TRBJ2-7
clone_size: .
d_call: TRBD2
v_call: TRBV28
cdr3_nt: TGTGCCAGTTTATTAGGCCCTATGACTAGCGGGAGCGGGGGATTCTACGAGCAGTACTTC
cdr3_aa: CASLLGPMTSGSGGFYEQYF

j_call: TRBJ1-2
clone_size: few
d_call: .
v_call: TRBV29-1
cdr3_nt: TGCAGCGTACGCTTTGGCGGGGGCGATGGCTACACCTTC
cdr3_aa: CSVRFGGGDGYTF

j_call: TRBJ1-2
clone_size: .
d_call: .
v_call: TRBV2
cdr3_nt: TGTGCCAGCAGGCCTCAAAGCATCGCCTATGGCTACACCTTC
cdr3_aa: CASRPQSIAYGYTF